The present T cell receptor beta chain was sequenced within a study of blood T cell repertoires in COVID-19. Germline V gene data show CDR1 as SQVTM and CDR2 as ANQGSEA. Between the trimmed V and J ends, which lost 6 bases and 4 bases, there was a span of 9 bases. This CDR3 comprises 12 residues. The repertoire was sequenced with immunoSEQ multiplex PCR; TCRdb's copy has only in-frame clones and lacks some. In the table there are about 190,000 clones, roughly 84% of which are singletons. This clone was picked up one time. The receptor was derived from a human donor in a cohort sampled during active COVID-19. The rearrangement uses TRBV29-1 and TRBJ2-2; D perhaps matches TRBD1 (6 bases). Sequenced: peripheral blood. The DNA for the CDR3 is TGCAGCGTGGGACATTTCACCGGGGAGCTGTTTTTT. It translates to CSVGHFTGELFF.